Following are 31 T cell receptor beta chains from one sample sequenced in a study of blood T cell repertoires in COVID-19. Generated by immunoSEQ multiplex PCR, the TCRdb table keeps only in-frame clones and is missing some. The sample records about 400,000 clones, 88% being singletons. Sequenced sample: PBMCs or T cells enriched from blood (not recorded which). All receptors come from a woman between 35 and 50 years old with acute COVID-19.

The chain links TRBV5-1 to TRBJ2-7; TRBD1 is a possible D gene (5 bases). Germline V gives CDR1 SGHRS, CDR2 YFSETQ. This CDR3 region has 15 residues. The V end was cut by 3 bases, the J end by 5 bases, with 18 bases between. CDR3 region: CASSSSRQQVHEQYF. DNA for the CDR3: TGCGCCAGCAGCTCCAGCCGACAGCAAGTCCACGAGCAGTACTTC. The whole variable domain, filled in from reference TRBV5-1 and TRBJ2-7, reads KAGVTQTPRYLIKTRGQQVTLSCSPISGHRSVSWYQQTPGQGLQFLFEYFSETQRNKGNFPGRFSGRQFSNSRSEMNVSTLELGDSALYLCASSSSRQQVHEQYFGPGTRLTVT.

The chain uses TRBV5-1 and TRBJ2-2; 7 bases match TRBD1. Trimming removed 2 bases from V and 1 base from J; junction bases left unmatched: 5. Germline V gives CDR1 SGHRS, CDR2 YFSETQ. The CDR3 is 16 amino acids. The CDR3 region has the DNA TGCGCCAGCAGCTTCCGGGACAGCCTGAACACCGGGGAGCTGTTTTTT. It encodes CASSFRDSLNTGELFF. Full variable domain (missing parts from reference TRBV5-1 and TRBJ2-2): KAGVTQTPRYLIKTRGQQVTLSCSPISGHRSVSWYQQTPGQGLQFLFEYFSETQRNKGNFPGRFSGRQFSNSRSEMNVSTLELGDSALYLCASSFRDSLNTGELFFGEGSRLTVL.

The V gene is TRBV6-5, the J gene TRBJ2-5; 7 nucleotides align to TRBD1. Per the germline V gene, CDR1 is MNHEY and CDR2 is SVGAGI. V trimming: 3 bases; J trimming: 5 bases; junction bases outside the gene matches: 6. The CDR3 spans 14 residues. The chain's CDR3 is CASSYRQGGETQYF. DNA of the CDR3: TGTGCCAGCAGTTATCGACAGGGCGGCGAGACCCAGTACTTC.

This clone turned up a few times. This chain connects TRBV20-1 to TRBJ2-7; possible D gene TRBD1, 6 bases. V dropped 5 bases and J dropped 3 bases, with 8 bases sitting between them. Germline assignment: CDR1 DFQATT and CDR2 SNEGSKA (reference sequence). The CDR3 covers 11 residues. The CDR3 DNA reads TGCAGTGCTGTCAGGGGCTACGAGCAGTACTTC. It is translated as CSAVRGYEQYF.

This chain links TRBV6-5 with TRBJ1-5; D uncertain. Trimming shortened V by 8 bases and J by 3 bases, and 11 bases separated the two germline ends. Germline CDR1 reads MNHEY; CDR2 reads SVGAGI. The CDR3 runs 13 residues. The CDR3 DNA is TGTGCCAGCCGGAGCAACCTCAATCAGCCCCAGCATTTT. As protein: CASRSNLNQPQHF.

The chain employs TRBV4-2 and TRBJ1-1; D gene ambiguous. The V gene lost 4 bases and the J gene lost 0 bases, with 6 bases spanning the gap. The CDR3 is 13 amino acids. CDR1 LGHNA and CDR2 YNFKEQ come from the germline V gene. This chain's CDR3 is CASSLALNTEAFF. In DNA, the CDR3 is TGTGCCAGCAGCCTAGCCTTGAACACTGAAGCTTTCTTT.

The chain couples TRBV7-2 to TRBJ1-1; D not certain. Germline V lookup: CDR1 SGHTA, CDR2 FQGNSA. The germline V and J ends were trimmed by 5 bases and 7 bases, with 14 bases remaining between them. The CDR3 runs 13 residues. CDR3 amino acids: CASSPQFGGEAFF. The CDR3 DNA reads as TGTGCCAGCAGCCCACAATTCGGAGGTGAAGCTTTCTTT.

The chain is built from TRBV7-9 and TRBJ1-4, with D unclear. Per the germline V gene, CDR1 is SEHNR and CDR2 is FQNEAQ (reference sequence). Trimming removed 0 bases at V and 12 bases at J, with 11 bases between. The CDR3 is 13 residues long. CDR3 sequence (DNA): TGTGCCAGCAGCTTAGCCCCCTTGGGAGAACTGTTTTTT. It is translated as CASSLAPLGELFF.

The chain joins TRBV5-1 to TRBJ1-6; TRBD1 aligns across 10 bases. The germline V gene has CDR1 SGHRS and CDR2 YFSETQ. Trimming took 1 base from V and 7 from J; bases not matched to a gene: 5. The CDR3 totals 16 residues. The CDR3 DNA follows: TGCGCCAGCAGCTTGACCGGGACAGGGGCCAATTCACCCCTCCACTTT. Its translation: CASSLTGTGANSPLHF.

This clone was observed once. The rearrangement links TRBV18 to TRBJ1-5, with D tentatively TRBD1 (6 bases). This CDR3 is 14 amino acids long. The germline V gene has CDR1 KGHSH and CDR2 LQKENI. With 5 bases removed from V and 5 bases from J, the gap between germline ends came to 13 bases. CDR3 residues: CASSETGRDQPQHF. CDR3 in DNA: TGTGCCAGCTCAGAGACAGGCAGGGATCAGCCCCAGCATTTT.

This chain uses TRBV7-9 with TRBJ2-1; TRBD2 agrees at 9 bases. V lost 1 base and J lost 7; bases outside the gene matches: 5. The CDR3 spans 15 residues. In germline, CDR1 is SEHNR, CDR2 FQNEAQ (reference sequence). In DNA, the CDR3 is TGTGCCAGCAGCTTAGACGGTAGCGGGGGTAATGAGCAGTTCTTC. Protein: CASSLDGSGGNEQFF.

The chain has TRBV3-1 (or the pseudogene TRBV3-2) and TRBJ1-1; tentatively, D is TRBD1 (6 bases). Trimming left V 5 bases short and J 4 bases short, with 8 bases between. CDR1 is LGHDT, CDR2 YNNKEL, per germline (reference sequence). The CDR3 runs to 12 residues. CDR3 DNA sequence: TGTGCCAGCAGCAGGGGGTCCACTGAAGCTTTCTTT. Its translation: CASSRGSTEAFF.

J is TRBJ1-2 and V is TRBV5-1, with 8 bases identical to TRBD1. Trimming at V came to 2 bases and at J to 5 bases, leaving 8 bases not matched to a gene. The CDR3 is 15 amino acids. CDR1 is SGHRS and CDR2 is YFSETQ in the germline V gene. This CDR3 is CASSFPETGDYGYTF. CDR3 in DNA: TGCGCCAGCAGCTTCCCCGAGACAGGGGATTATGGCTACACCTTC. The full variable domain, its missing parts supplied by reference TRBV5-1 and TRBJ1-2, is KAGVTQTPRYLIKTRGQQVTLSCSPISGHRSVSWYQQTPGQGLQFLFEYFSETQRNKGNFPGRFSGRQFSNSRSEMNVSTLELGDSALYLCASSFPETGDYGYTFGSGTRLTVV.

This chain links TRBV5-4 with TRBJ2-2; 9 bases match TRBD1. The CDR3 is made up of 16 amino acids. With 2 bases clipped from V and 4 bases from J, the junction kept 6 bases outside the gene matches. Germline loops: CDR1 SGHNT, CDR2 YYREEE (reference sequence). For the CDR3, the DNA is TGTGCCAGCAGCTTTTACTTGGACAGGGGCACCGGGGAGCTGTTTTTT. Translation: CASSFYLDRGTGELFF.

This chain joins TRBV21-1 and TRBJ2-7; the table's D call, TRBD2, has no DNA check behind it. TRBV21-1 is termed a pseudogene. This CDR3 is built from 14 residues. The CDR3 sequence is CASSNGGGIHEQYF. The CDR3 DNA follows: TGTGCCAGCAGCAACGGGGGGGGCATCCACGAGCAGTACTTC.

J is TRBJ1-1 and V is TRBV6-2 or TRBV6-3, with a weak D call TRBD1 (5 bases). Germline V gene sequence: CDR1 MNHEY, CDR2 SVGEGT. The CDR3 contains 17 residues. Trimming cost V 6 bases and J 0 bases, with 20 bases left between them. The CDR3 region is CASSPPQGNLMNTEAFF. CDR3 DNA: TGTGCCAGCAGCCCTCCCCAGGGCAACCTGATGAACACTGAAGCTTTCTTT.

This chain connects TRBV7-8 to TRBJ2-1; tentative D call: TRBD2 (5 bases). The V end lost 1 base, the J end lost 10 bases, and 20 bases lay between the germline ends. The CDR3 spans 16 residues. CDR1 and CDR2 from the germline V gene are SGHVS and FQNEAQ. DNA for the CDR3: TGTGCCAGCAGCTTAGAGGACTTCCCCCTAGAAGGGGAGCAGTTCTTC. Translating gives CASSLEDFPLEGEQFF. The variable domain in full, with the rest retrieved from reference TRBV7-8 and TRBJ2-1, is GAGVSQSPRYKVAKRGQDVALRCDPISGHVSLFWYQQALGQGPEFLTYFQNEAQLDKSGLPSDRFFAERPEGSVSTLKIQRTQQEDSAVYLCASSLEDFPLEGEQFFGPGTRLTVL.

The gene calls are TRBV24-1 and TRBJ1-2; D gene unclear. Per germline, CDR1 KGHDR and CDR2 SFDVKD. The CDR3 is made up of 14 amino acids. Trimming took 0 bases from V and 2 from J, leaving 6 bases between them. The CDR3 spells CATSDLTRNYGYTF. In DNA form, the CDR3 reads TGTGCCACCAGTGATTTGACGCGAAACTATGGCTACACCTTC.

The rearrangement uses TRBV6-4 and TRBJ1-5, with 8 bases fitting TRBD1. The germline CDR1 and CDR2 sequences are MRHNA and SNTAGT. The CDR3 is 15 residues long. Trimming cost V 1 base and J 8 bases; bases outside gene matches: 7. The CDR3: CASSDLGQGIEPQHF. The DNA for the CDR3 is TGTGCCAGCAGTGACTTAGGACAGGGTATCGAGCCCCAGCATTTT.

Concerning this clone: Within the sample, other DNA sequences also encode this same CDR3. The chain is built from TRBV7-9 and TRBJ1-1, with 7 bases fitting TRBD1. The CDR3 covers 13 residues. V shed 5 bases, J shed 1 base, and the junction held 1 base outside the gene matches. Looked up from germline, CDR1 is SEHNR and CDR2 is FQNEAQ (reference sequence). Written as DNA, the CDR3 is TGTGCCAGCAGCCGACAGGGGAACACTGAAGCTTTCTTT. Protein: CASSRQGNTEAFF.

V usage is TRBV4-1 and J usage is TRBJ1-5; tentative D call: TRBD1 (5 bases). Germline CDR1 MGHRA, CDR2 YSYEKL. V was shortened by 1 base and J by 1 base, with 8 bases between the two germline ends. This CDR3 has 15 amino acids. The CDR3 spells CASSQVSGSNQPQHF. The CDR3 DNA follows: TGCGCCAGCAGCCAAGTATCAGGGAGCAATCAGCCCCAGCATTTT.

The chain carries TRBV27 and TRBJ1-5; D unclear. This CDR3 is built from 17 residues. The germline V gene encodes CDR1 MNHEY and CDR2 SMNVEV (reference sequence). V dropped 1 base and J dropped 5 bases, with 18 bases sitting between them. CDR3 nucleotide sequence: TGTGCCAGCAGTTTATATCAAGCGGGTCTCGGTGATCAGCCCCAGCATTTT. Its protein product is CASSLYQAGLGDQPQHF.

V gene TRBV5-4 combines with J gene TRBJ2-3; the match to TRBD2 covers 9 bases. The CDR3 has 17 residues. Unmatched junction bases numbered 5, after V lost 0 bases and J lost 0 bases. From germline, CDR1 is SGHNT and CDR2 YYREEE (reference sequence). The CDR3 loop is CASSLAVAGVSTDTQYF. The CDR3 bases are TGTGCCAGCAGCTTGGCGGTAGCGGGGGTAAGCACAGATACGCAGTATTTT.

The V gene is TRBV11-2, the J gene TRBJ1-6; the D gene is possibly TRBD1 (6 bases). This CDR3 spans 14 amino acids. Trimming stripped 3 bases from V and 9 bases from J, with 12 bases between. Germline CDR1 and CDR2: SGHAT and FQNNGV. CDR3 nucleotides: TGTGCCAGCAGCTTCCCGCAGGGGCGTTCACCCCTCCACTTT. Amino acid sequence: CASSFPQGRSPLHF.

DNA of the CDR3: TGCGCCAGCAGCTCTTTAGCGGGGGACGCAGATACGCAGTATTTT. Translation gives CASSSLAGDADTQYF. The rearrangement joins TRBV5-1 to TRBJ2-3; 9 positions match TRBD2. The CDR3 has 15 residues. J gave up 4 bases and V 3 bases, and 6 bases lay outside the gene matches. Germline CDR1 SGHRS, CDR2 YFSETQ.

V and J are TRBV5-1 and TRBJ2-7, with D maybe TRBD2 (6 bases). The V end was cut by 3 bases, the J end by 2 bases, with 9 bases between. From germline, CDR1 is SGHRS and CDR2 YFSETQ. This CDR3 is 13 amino acids long. For the CDR3, the DNA is TGCGCCAGCAGCTCGGAGGGGCCCTACGAGCAGTACTTC. Protein sequence: CASSSEGPYEQYF.

This chain links TRBV25-1 with TRBJ2-2, with 7 bases lining up with TRBD1. This CDR3 comprises 15 residues. Germline V gene data show CDR1 as MGHDK and CDR2 as SYGVNS. Trimming at V came to 7 bases and at J to 2 bases, leaving 7 bases not matched to a gene. DNA of the CDR3: TGTGCCAGCACTTCGACAGGGTTCAACACCGGGGAGCTGTTTTTT. It yields the protein CASTSTGFNTGELFF. Variable domain in full (rest from reference TRBV25-1 and TRBJ2-2): EADIYQTPRYLVIGTGKKITLECSQTMGHDKMYWYQQDPGMELHLIHYSYGVNSTEKGDLSSESTVSRIRTEHFPLTLESARPSHTSQYLCASTSTGFNTGELFFGEGSRLTVL.

The chain links TRBV4-2 to TRBJ2-7; tentative D call: TRBD2 (5 bases). V lost 0 bases and J lost 2, with 11 bases in between. Germline CDR1 is LGHNA and CDR2 is YNFKEQ. The CDR3 is 15 residues long. Here the CDR3 DNA reads TGTGCCAGCAGCCAAGATAGGCTAGCCACCTACGAGCAGTACTTC. Its protein is CASSQDRLATYEQYF.

The rearrangement joins TRBV11-2 to TRBJ2-7; D is unresolved. V was cut by 6 bases and J by 9 bases, with 12 bases left in between. The CDR3 is made up of 11 amino acids. CDR1 and CDR2 (germline): SGHAT, FQNNGV. CDR3 amino acids: CASSYSRRQYF. In DNA, the CDR3 is TGTGCCAGCAGTTACTCGCGCCGGCAGTACTTC. The full variable domain, its missing parts supplied by reference TRBV11-2 and TRBJ2-7, is EAGVAQSPRYKIIEKRQSVAFWCNPISGHATLYWYQQILGQGPKLLIQFQNNGVVDDSQLPKDRFSAERLKGVDSTLKIQPAKLEDSAVYLCASSYSRRQYFGPGTRLTVT.

This clone occurred once. This chain uses TRBV3-1 (or the pseudogene TRBV3-2) with TRBJ1-6, with 9 bases fitting TRBD1. Germline V gene sequence: CDR1 LGHDT, CDR2 YNNKEL (reference sequence). J gave up 10 bases and V 2 bases, and 6 bases lay outside the gene matches. The CDR3 consists of 15 residues. The CDR3 bases are TGTGCCAGCAGCCAAACCGGGACAGGGTCCTCACCCCTCCACTTT. As protein: CASSQTGTGSSPLHF.

This clone was seen just once. This sequence joins TRBV27 and TRBJ2-1; 9 nucleotides match TRBD1. The V gene's germline CDR1 is MNHEY and CDR2 SMNVEV (reference sequence). Trimming at V came to 6 bases and at J to 4 bases, leaving 7 bases not matched to a gene. CDR3 length equals 15 residues. The CDR3 is CASSDRDRVYNEQFF. For the CDR3, the DNA is TGTGCCAGCAGCGACCGGGACAGGGTATACAATGAGCAGTTCTTC.